Below are 20 T cell receptor beta chains sequenced from a single sample in a study of T-cell memory formation after mild COVID-19. Each CDR3 protein is one row after TCRdb ran MiXCR on the 5' RACE reads. In the table there are about 290,000 distinct CDR3 sequences, 15% of which are singletons. Sequencing was performed on PBMCs or a T cell subset sorted from them (not recorded which). The source is a young man who had mild COVID-19 (a few samples of this study predate the infection). Cell type and time point are not known.

This clonotype was recorded a few times. This chain uses TRBV29-1 with TRBJ2-1, with 10 bases aligning to TRBD1. Germline CDR1 and CDR2: SQVTM and ANQGSEA. V dropped 6 bases and J dropped 6; count of bases not matched to a gene: 5. This CDR3 is built from 13 residues. CDR3 DNA sequence: TGCAGCGTCGGACAGGGGGTTGGCAATGAGCAGTTCTTC. Its translation: CSVGQGVGNEQFF.

This clonotype was counted between two and nine times. The chain links TRBV3-1 to TRBJ2-5, with D perhaps TRBD2 (5 bases). This CDR3 contains 15 residues. V lost 1 base and J lost 4, with 13 bases in between. Looked up from germline, CDR1 is LGHDT and CDR2 is YNNKEL (reference sequence). The CDR3, as DNA: TGTGCCAGCAGCCAAGTCCGCGCCGAGGGAGAGACCCAGTACTTC. It translates to CASSQVRAEGETQYF.

A few counts support this clonotype. The rearrangement links TRBV12-3 or TRBV12-4 to TRBJ1-6; unclear D gene. V was clipped by 4 bases and J by 5 bases, with 3 bases between them. The CDR3 is 12 residues long. Written as DNA, the CDR3 is TGTGCCAGCAGTTCGGATAATTCACCCCTCCACTTT. As protein: CASSSDNSPLHF.

This clonotype has only a few counts. This chain uses TRBV4-1 with TRBJ1-1; D is ambiguous. Trimming removed 4 bases at V and 3 bases at J, with 9 bases between. CDR1 MGHRA and CDR2 YSYEKL come from the germline V gene. This CDR3 comprises 13 residues. In DNA form, the CDR3 reads TGCGCCAGCAGCCCCGGCGGGTACACTGAAGCTTTCTTT. Protein product: CASSPGGYTEAFF.

This clonotype was recorded many times. This chain uses TRBV19 with TRBJ1-6; D unclear. Germline loops: CDR1 LNHDA, CDR2 SQIVND (reference sequence). Trimming stripped 3 bases from V and 4 bases from J, with 7 bases between. This CDR3 spans 14 amino acids. The CDR3 here is CASSIRPYNSPLHF. CDR3 sequence (DNA): TGTGCCAGTAGTATTCGCCCGTATAATTCACCCCTCCACTTT. The whole variable domain, filled in from reference TRBV19 and TRBJ1-6, reads DGGITQSPKYLFRKEGQNVTLSCEQNLNHDAMYWYRQDPGQGLRLIYYSQIVNDFQKGDIAEGYSVSREKKESFPLTVTSAQKNPTAFYLCASSIRPYNSPLHFGNGTRLTVT.

The rearrangement joins TRBV6-4 to TRBJ1-1; D is unclear. V was trimmed by 7 bases and J by 6 bases, leaving 12 bases between them. CDR3 length equals 12 residues. CDR1 MRHNA and CDR2 SNTAGT come from the germline V gene. CDR3 protein: CASKGRRAEAFF. CDR3 bases: TGTGCCAGCAAAGGGAGGCGGGCTGAAGCTTTCTTT.

This clonotype occurred many times. The rearrangement links TRBV6-5 to TRBJ2-5; TRBD1 matches at 8 bases. The CDR3 has 11 residues. The V and J ends lost 5 bases and 12 bases, in that order; junction bases with no gene match: 5. Germline V gene data show CDR1 as MNHEY and CDR2 as SVGAGI. CDR3 sequence (DNA): TGTGCCAGCAGTCAGCCGGGACAGGAGTACTTC. The encoded protein is CASSQPGQEYF.

The rearrangement uses TRBV6-2 or TRBV6-3 and TRBJ1-2, with D hard to call. Trimming left V 5 bases short and J 1 base short, with 11 bases between. This CDR3 has 14 amino acids. In germline, CDR1 is MNHEY, CDR2 SVGEGT. CDR3: CASSTRQDNYGYTF. CDR3 DNA sequence: TGTGCCAGCAGTACTCGACAAGATAACTATGGCTACACCTTC.

V gene TRBV24-1 combines with J gene TRBJ2-3; D remains ambiguous. Per the germline V gene, CDR1 is KGHDR and CDR2 is SFDVKD. V gave up 12 bases and J gave up 0 bases, with 15 bases separating them. The CDR3 has 14 amino acids. The CDR3 spells CASSYGRSTDTQYF. As DNA, the CDR3 is TGTGCCTCCTCATATGGACGAAGCACAGATACGCAGTATTTT.

This sequence joins TRBV6-1 and TRBJ1-5, with D possibly being TRBD1 (6 bases). In germline, CDR1 is MNHNS, CDR2 SASEGT. Trimming pared 1 base from V and 9 bases from J, leaving 19 bases between. The CDR3 totals 16 residues. The CDR3 spells CASSEGAGPGARPQHF. The CDR3 DNA follows: TGTGCCAGCAGTGAAGGAGCTGGCCCAGGGGCCAGGCCCCAGCATTTT.

This sequence joins TRBV13 and TRBJ2-5, with no clear D. This CDR3 comprises 12 residues. V lost 6 bases to trimming and J lost 3 bases, with 8 bases between them. Looked up from germline, CDR1 is PRHDT and CDR2 is FYEKMQ (reference sequence). The CDR3 here is CASSGSEETQYF. The CDR3, as DNA: TGTGCCAGCAGTGGCAGTGAAGAGACCCAGTACTTC.

The V gene is TRBV6-2 or TRBV6-3, the J gene TRBJ2-4; D possibly matches TRBD1 or TRBD2 (5 bases each). Deletions cut 8 bases from V and 1 base from J, with 18 bases between. The length of the CDR3 is 16 residues. Germline V gives CDR1 MNHEY, CDR2 SVGEGT. CDR3 amino acids: CASLPRGAAAKNIQYF. The CDR3 DNA sequence: TGTGCCAGCCTACCCCGAGGGGCGGCGGCCAAAAACATTCAGTACTTC.

The sample holds many counts of this clonotype. The rearrangement uses TRBV27 and TRBJ2-3; TRBD2 agrees at 7 bases. V lost 5 bases, J lost 4 bases, and 3 bases stayed unmatched. Germline V gene lookup returns CDR1 MNHEY and CDR2 SMNVEV (reference sequence). The CDR3 runs 13 residues. The DNA for the CDR3 is TGTGCCAGCAGTCTCACTAGCGCAGATACGCAGTATTTT. Protein: CASSLTSADTQYF.

The table lists this clonotype with a few counts. The rearrangement uses TRBV4-3 and TRBJ2-5; D might be TRBD1 or TRBD2, each matching 5 bases. CDR1 and CDR2 (germline): LGHNA, YSLEER. V lost 2 bases to trimming and J lost 3 bases, with 10 bases between them. The CDR3 runs 14 residues. The CDR3 sequence: CASSQTGTEETQYF. The CDR3 DNA reads TGCGCCAGCAGCCAAACCGGGACCGAAGAGACCCAGTACTTC.

This clonotype has a handful of counts. The chain has TRBV9 and TRBJ1-2; D not certain. Trimming cost V 3 bases and J 5 bases, with 8 bases left between them. The CDR3 sequence is 12 residues long. Germline V CDR1 and CDR2: SGDLS, YYNGEE. This CDR3 is CASSAGGYGYTF. In DNA, the CDR3 is TGTGCCAGCAGCGCCGGAGGTTATGGCTACACCTTC.

This chain joins TRBV7-2 and TRBJ1-5; the D gene is possibly TRBD1 (5 bases). V gave up 2 bases and J gave up 7 bases, with 15 bases separating them. The CDR3 runs to 15 residues. The germline V gene encodes CDR1 SGHTA and CDR2 FQGNSA. The CDR3 protein is CASSLSAGTGQPQHF. The CDR3 region has the DNA TGTGCCAGCAGCTTAAGTGCCGGGACCGGGCAGCCCCAGCATTTT.

The chain links TRBV12-3 or TRBV12-4 to TRBJ2-2; 7 bases agree with TRBD2. V shed 6 bases and J 6 bases; nucleotides not matched to a gene: 10. This CDR3 is built from 15 residues. DNA for the CDR3: TGTGCCAGCAGCAAAGACCGGGACTATTCCGGGGAGCTGTTTTTT. It yields the protein CASSKDRDYSGELFF.

This clonotype was detected a few times. The chain employs TRBV9 and TRBJ2-5; the match to TRBD2 covers 9 bases. The junction had 12 bases not matched to a gene; V was cut back by 1 base and J by 2 bases. This CDR3 is 18 amino acids long. Germline CDR1 reads SGDLS; CDR2 reads YYNGEE. CDR3 DNA sequence: TGTGCCAGCAGCGTAAAGGGTGGCGCGGGGGGGCCACAAGAGACCCAGTACTTC. Its protein is CASSVKGGAGGPQETQYF.

CDR3 bases: TGTGCCAGCAGTTACCCGGGCTACCAAGAGACCCAGTACTTC. This codes for CASSYPGYQETQYF. The V call is TRBV6-2 or TRBV6-3, the J call TRBJ2-5; D is unresolved. The CDR3 spans 14 residues. CDR1 is MNHEY, CDR2 SVGEGT, per germline. Trimming removed 2 bases at V and 0 bases at J, with 7 bases between.

CDR3 in DNA: TGTGCCAGCAGCTTATACGATAGCAATCAGCCCCAGCATTTT. As protein: CASSLYDSNQPQHF. The genes are TRBV7-2 and TRBJ1-5, with D uncertain. CDR3 size: 14 residues. Germline lookup yields CDR1 SGHTA and CDR2 FQGNSA. The ends were cut back, 2 bases at V and 0 bases at J, with 5 bases in the middle.